The source of this T cell receptor (beta chain) is a study of blood T cell repertoires in COVID-19. Trimming shortened V by 5 bases and J by 2 bases, and 14 bases separated the two germline ends. This CDR3 spans 15 amino acids. Germline CDR1 MGHRA, CDR2 YSYEKL. The repertoire was sequenced with immunoSEQ multiplex PCR; TCRdb's copy has only in-frame clones and lacks some. The table lists fewer than 350,000 clones, approximately 87% of them singletons, with about an eighth in the top ten. This receptor was obtained from a woman younger than 45 with COVID-19, enrolled during active disease. The chain recombines TRBV4-1 with TRBJ2-3; tentatively, D is TRBD2 (7 bases). Sequenced input: peripheral blood. The CDR3 spells CASSRGAGATDTQYF. As DNA, the CDR3 is TGCGCCAGCAGCAGGGGGGCGGGGGCCACAGATACGCAGTATTTT.